This T cell receptor beta chain originates from a study of cytomegalovirus exposure and HLA in healthy donors. Study-level results: A likely sequencing artifact accounted for one observed cluster of highly shared sequence variants. No immune exposure information besides CMV serostatus was available. A few V segments could not be told apart, such as TRBV6-2 and TRBV6-3, and were left out.

Of note for this clone: The target antigen is unknown.

From germline, CDR1 is MNHNY and CDR2 SVGAGI (reference sequence). CDR3 length equals 15 residues. V shed 6 bases, J shed 9 bases, and the junction held 16 bases outside the gene matches. Primers: 60 Vbeta forward and 13 Jbeta reverse. Clones were sequenced by immunoSEQ multiplex PCR, and TCRdb holds only the in-frame ones, with some missing. The sample lists over 150,000 clones, 60% to 80% occurring once. The genes are TRBV6-6 and TRBJ2-7; TRBD1 agrees at 8 bases. The source of this sequence is a man in his fifties or sixties in good health and CMV-seronegative. The sample comprised PBMCs. Here the CDR3 reads CASRLSTGVDEGQYF. DNA for the CDR3: TGTGCCAGCAGACTATCGACAGGGGTAGATGAAGGGCAGTACTTC.